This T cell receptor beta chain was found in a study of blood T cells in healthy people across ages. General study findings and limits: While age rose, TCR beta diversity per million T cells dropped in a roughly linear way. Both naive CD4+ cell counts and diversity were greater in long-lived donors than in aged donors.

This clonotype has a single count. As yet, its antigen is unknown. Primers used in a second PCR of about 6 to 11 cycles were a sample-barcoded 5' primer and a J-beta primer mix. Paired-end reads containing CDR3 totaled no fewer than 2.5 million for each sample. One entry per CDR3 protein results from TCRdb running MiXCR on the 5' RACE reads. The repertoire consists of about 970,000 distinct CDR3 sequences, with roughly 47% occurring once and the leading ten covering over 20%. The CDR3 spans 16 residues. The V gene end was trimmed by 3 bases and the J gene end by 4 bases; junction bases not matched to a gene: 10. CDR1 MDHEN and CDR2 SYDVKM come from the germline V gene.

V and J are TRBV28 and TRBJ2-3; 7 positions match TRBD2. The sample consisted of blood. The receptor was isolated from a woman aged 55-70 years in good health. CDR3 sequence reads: CASSFIGLGEADTQYF. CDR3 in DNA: TGTGCCAGCAGTTTCATCGGACTAGGAGAAGCAGATACGCAGTATTTT.